These 27 T cell receptor beta chains originate from one sample sequenced in a study of cytomegalovirus exposure and HLA in healthy donors (dated by TCRdb to 2015 to 2018). Library preparation was by the immunoSEQ multiplex PCR assay. The multiplex PCR relied on a mix of 60 forward primers for TCR Vbeta segments and 13 reverse primers for TCR Jbeta segments. Imported from immuneACCESS, the table was reduced by TCRdb to in-frame sequences with V and J called. These copies leave out some clones; in studies compared against another copy, an unresolved V gene accounts for under half, and the cause of the remainder is not known. In this sample the table shows about 200,000 clones, 80% to 85% of which occur a single time. The ten largest clonotypes hold 0.71% of the sample. What was sequenced was PBMCs. The receptors shown here come from a boy aged 2 to 9 in good health and CMV-seronegative.

Worth noting for this clone: Sequence at one end of the junction differs from germline and may be a read error. The chain employs TRBV5-1 and TRBJ2-3; 14 nucleotides agree with TRBD2. The CDR3 contains 17 residues. The germline gives CDR1 SGHRS, CDR2 YFSETQ. This chain's CDR3 is CASSLAVTSGREDTQYF. The CDR3 DNA reads TGCGCCAGCAGTTTGGCGGTGACTAGCGGGAGGGAAGATACGCAGTATTTT.

Details on this clone: The same CDR3 also results from other DNA sequences found in this sample. The chain is built from TRBV5-4 and TRBJ1-5, with TRBD1 matching over 10 bases. Germline V gene data show CDR1 as SGHNT and CDR2 as YYREEE (reference sequence). The trim removed 4 bases at V and 2 bases at J, leaving 3 bases unmatched. This CDR3 spans 15 amino acids. CDR3 bases: TGTGCCAGCAGCCCGGGGACAGGGGGCAATCAGCCCCAGCATTTT. Amino acid sequence: CASSPGTGGNQPQHF.

This chain links TRBV5-4 with TRBJ1-1; perhaps TRBD1 as D (5 bases). CDR3 size: 16 residues. Germline loops: CDR1 SGHNT, CDR2 YYREEE (reference sequence). Trimming removed 3 bases from V and 2 bases from J, with 17 bases in between. For the CDR3, the DNA is TGTGCCAGCAGCTGGGTCGGGGGGGTTCATAACACTGAAGCTTTCTTT. Translation: CASSWVGGVHNTEAFF.

The chain links TRBV19 to TRBJ1-1, with TRBD1 matching 7 bases. This CDR3 spans 15 amino acids. Trimming cost V 3 bases and J 4 bases; bases outside gene matches: 8. Germline CDR1 reads LNHDA; CDR2 reads SQIVND (reference sequence). CDR3 in DNA: TGTGCCAGTAGTATCCAGGACAGGAGGAGCACTGAAGCTTTCTTT. The encoded protein is CASSIQDRRSTEAFF.

The chain has TRBV30 and TRBJ1-5; D is unresolved. The CDR3 is made up of 13 amino acids. CDR1 and CDR2 from the germline V gene are GTSNPN and SVGIG (reference sequence). V lost 3 bases and J lost 4, with 10 bases in between. In DNA, the CDR3 is TGTGCCTGGAGCGTAACCGGGAATCAGCCCCAGCATTTT. Protein: CAWSVTGNQPQHF.

This chain links TRBV6-5 with TRBJ2-7; the D gene is possibly TRBD2 (6 bases). V was trimmed by 6 bases and J by 0 bases, leaving 15 bases between them. In germline, CDR1 is MNHEY, CDR2 SVGAGI. The CDR3 has 15 amino acids. Written as DNA, the CDR3 is TGTGCCAGCAGACCGGGACTTAGCAGCTCCTACGAGCAGTACTTC. It codes for CASRPGLSSSYEQYF.

The rearrangement uses TRBV9 and TRBJ2-1, with TRBD1 identical over 7 bases. Germline loops: CDR1 SGDLS, CDR2 YYNGEE. The CDR3 contains 15 residues. The ends lost 0 bases at V and 7 bases at J; junction bases unmatched: 7. The CDR3, as DNA: TGTGCCAGCAGCGTAGACAGGGGCTGGGGTAATGAGCAGTTCTTC. Translation gives CASSVDRGWGNEQFF.

This chain uses TRBV4-1 with TRBJ2-7; 8 bases fit TRBD1. Germline V CDR1 and CDR2: MGHRA, YSYEKL. Trimming cost V 8 bases and J 6 bases; bases outside gene matches: 9. CDR3 length: 13 residues. The CDR3 protein is CASGDSTGAEQYF. The CDR3, as DNA: TGCGCCAGCGGGGATTCGACAGGGGCCGAGCAGTACTTC.

This clone was observed a handful of times. The gene calls are TRBV6-5 and TRBJ1-1; 9 positions match TRBD1. Germline trimming cut 4 bases from V and 1 base from J; bases unmatched to any gene: 4. The CDR3 extends over 15 amino acids. Germline V gene sequence: CDR1 MNHEY, CDR2 SVGAGI. CDR3: CASSSSTGGNTEAFF. The CDR3 coding sequence is TGTGCCAGCAGTTCGTCGACAGGGGGGAACACTGAAGCTTTCTTT.

The chain couples TRBV11-2 to TRBJ2-7, with TRBD1 matching 9 bases. Germline CDR1 SGHAT, CDR2 FQNNGV. The CDR3 spans 16 residues. J lost 1 base, V lost 2 bases, and 6 bases had no gene match. The CDR3 spells CASSLWGTGRSYEQYF. The CDR3 coding sequence is TGTGCCAGCAGCTTATGGGGGACAGGGAGGTCCTACGAGCAGTACTTC. Full variable domain (remainder filled in from reference TRBV11-2 and TRBJ2-7): EAGVAQSPRYKIIEKRQSVAFWCNPISGHATLYWYQQILGQGPKLLIQFQNNGVVDDSQLPKDRFSAERLKGVDSTLKIQPAKLEDSAVYLCASSLWGTGRSYEQYFGPGTRLTVT.

The genes are TRBV25-1 and TRBJ1-2; 9 bases align to TRBD1. Germline V gene sequence: CDR1 MGHDK, CDR2 SYGVNS. The CDR3 is 13 residues long. The ends lost 4 bases at V and 9 bases at J; junction bases unmatched: 6. CDR3 sequence (DNA): TGTGCCAGCAGTGTAGGGACAGGGAACCGCTACACCTTC. Encoded protein: CASSVGTGNRYTF.

The chain joins TRBV5-1 to TRBJ2-5; 7 nucleotides match TRBD2. Germline CDR1 and CDR2: SGHRS and YFSETQ. The V gene end was trimmed by 4 bases and the J gene end by 2 bases; junction bases not matched to a gene: 8. CDR3 size: 15 residues. DNA for the CDR3: TGCGCCAGCAGCCCAGCGGGGAGTCAACAAGAGACCCAGTACTTC. This translates into CASSPAGSQQETQYF.

The genes are TRBV2 and TRBJ2-7; tentatively, D is TRBD2 (6 bases). Germline V gives CDR1 SNHLY, CDR2 FYNNEI. Trimming took 8 bases from V and 5 from J, leaving 13 bases between them. CDR3 length equals 12 residues. The DNA of the CDR3 is TGTGCCAGCCGGGAGAGGGAAAACGAGCAGTACTTC. It translates to CASRERENEQYF.

The J gene is TRBJ1-1, the V gene TRBV19; 8 positions agree with TRBD1. From germline, CDR1 is LNHDA and CDR2 SQIVND (reference sequence). Trimming cost V 6 bases and J 5 bases; bases outside gene matches: 8. The CDR3 consists of 14 residues. This CDR3 reads CASRGVRGRTEAFF. CDR3 nucleotide sequence: TGTGCCAGTAGGGGGGTCAGGGGGCGGACTGAAGCTTTCTTT.

The chain has TRBV2 and TRBJ1-2; D gene ambiguous. V lost 0 bases and J lost 0, with 5 bases in between. Per germline, CDR1 SNHLY and CDR2 FYNNEI. The CDR3 length is 14 residues. The CDR3 spells CASSEAAANYGYTF. The CDR3 DNA reads as TGTGCCAGCAGTGAAGCGGCGGCTAACTATGGCTACACCTTC. Complete variable domain (other parts from reference TRBV2 and TRBJ1-2): EPEVTQTPSHQVTQMGQEVILRCVPISNHLYFYWYRQILGQKVEFLVSFYNNEISEKSEIFDDQFSVERPDGSNFTLKIRSTKLEDSAMYFCASSEAAANYGYTFGSGTRLTVV.

This clone came up once. V and J are TRBV19 and TRBJ2-5; the D is unclear. The ends were cut back, 1 base at V and 2 bases at J, with 8 bases in the middle. The CDR3 totals 14 residues. Looked up from germline, CDR1 is LNHDA and CDR2 is SQIVND (reference sequence). The CDR3 nucleotides read TGTGCCAGTAGTATAGCGACTGGGCAAGAGACCCAGTACTTC. Amino acid sequence: CASSIATGQETQYF.

V usage is TRBV7-9 and J usage is TRBJ1-1, with no clear D. The CDR3 covers 15 residues. V shed 1 base and J shed 2 bases, with 11 bases lying between them. CDR1 and CDR2 (germline): SEHNR, FQNEAQ (reference sequence). The CDR3 DNA reads as TGTGCCAGCAGCTTAGATACGGGGATCAACACTGAAGCTTTCTTT. Protein: CASSLDTGINTEAFF.

V and J are TRBV9 and TRBJ2-1; 8 positions match TRBD2. This CDR3 has 16 residues. Trimming took 0 bases from V and 3 from J; bases not matched to a gene: 5. The germline V gene encodes CDR1 SGDLS and CDR2 YYNGEE. The CDR3 is CASSVVGSGVYNEQFF. Here the CDR3 DNA reads TGTGCCAGCAGCGTAGTTGGTAGCGGGGTCTACAATGAGCAGTTCTTC.

V usage is TRBV27 and J usage is TRBJ2-1; 7 bases align to TRBD1. Germline assignment: CDR1 MNHEY and CDR2 SMNVEV (reference sequence). V trimming: 2 bases; J trimming: 5 bases; junction bases outside the gene matches: 12. The CDR3 has 17 amino acids. CDR3 nucleotide sequence: TGTGCCAGCAGTTTAAGGGGTTCGGGACAGCGCCACAATGAGCAGTTCTTC. Its protein is CASSLRGSGQRHNEQFF.

The V gene is TRBV12-5, the J gene TRBJ2-1, with 12 bases identical to TRBD2. J was trimmed by 1 base and V by 6 bases; bases with no gene match: 4. The CDR3 has 16 residues. Germline-derived CDR1 and CDR2 are LGHNT and FRNRAP. The CDR3 DNA reads TGTGCTAGTGGCCCTAGCGGGAGGGCGTCCTACAATGAGCAGTTCTTC. Translated: CASGPSGRASYNEQFF.

The chain recombines TRBV27 with TRBJ2-1, with D possibly TRBD1 on 5 matching bases. V lost 5 bases and J 12 bases, leaving 17 bases between the germline ends. There are 13 residues in the CDR3. Germline assignment: CDR1 MNHEY and CDR2 SMNVEV (reference sequence). The CDR3 here is CASSKGPPNGQFF. CDR3 bases: TGTGCCAGCAGTAAGGGGCCGCCGAACGGGCAGTTCTTC.

The chain carries TRBV6-5 and TRBJ2-7, with 12 bases that match TRBD2. Trimming cost V 2 bases and J 3 bases; bases outside gene matches: 5. Germline values: CDR1 MNHEY, CDR2 SVGAGI. The CDR3 has 16 amino acids. As DNA, the CDR3 is TGTGCCAGCAGTTACAACGGACTAGCGGGACACTACGAGCAGTACTTC. Amino acid sequence: CASSYNGLAGHYEQYF.

V gene TRBV4-1 combines with J gene TRBJ1-1, with D possibly matching TRBD1 (6 bases). The CDR3 sequence is 15 residues long. Germline CDR1 is MGHRA and CDR2 is YSYEKL. The ends were cut back, 0 bases at V and 3 bases at J, with 11 bases in the middle. The CDR3 spells CASSQEGGTHTEAFF. The CDR3 DNA follows: TGCGCCAGCAGCCAAGAAGGGGGAACGCACACTGAAGCTTTCTTT.

The V call is TRBV27, the J call TRBJ1-1, with 8 bases lining up with TRBD1. With V trimmed by 5 bases and J by 2 bases, 4 bases remained unmatched. Germline loops: CDR1 MNHEY, CDR2 SMNVEV (reference sequence). This CDR3 spans 14 amino acids. The CDR3 DNA follows: TGTGCCAGCAGTATCACAGGGGGTAACACTGAAGCTTTCTTT. Translated, it gives CASSITGGNTEAFF.

The rearrangement links TRBV29-1 to TRBJ2-7; perhaps TRBD2 as D (6 bases). Germline CDR1 and CDR2: SQVTM and ANQGSEA. The V gene lost 3 bases and the J gene lost 6 bases, with 12 bases spanning the gap. The CDR3 has 12 residues. The CDR3 reads CSVDGGRGEQYF. In nucleotides, the CDR3 is TGCAGCGTTGACGGGGGAAGAGGCGAGCAGTACTTC.

The chain joins TRBV30 to TRBJ1-1, with 7 bases lining up with TRBD1. Trimming removed 6 bases from V and 2 bases from J; junction bases left unmatched: 12. Per the germline V gene, CDR1 is GTSNPN and CDR2 is SVGIG (reference sequence). The CDR3 has 15 residues. In nucleotides, the CDR3 is TGTGCCTGCTTACCGGACAGGAGCCCCAACACTGAAGCTTTCTTT. It codes for CACLPDRSPNTEAFF.

The chain employs TRBV30 and TRBJ2-5, with D possibly TRBD2 on 5 matching bases. The CDR3 covers 14 residues. Germline CDR1 is GTSNPN and CDR2 is SVGIG (reference sequence). The V and J ends lost 0 bases and 5 bases respectively, with 13 bases between them. Here the CDR3 DNA reads TGTGCCTGGAGTGTCAGGACTGAAGGGGAGACCCAGTACTTC. It specifies CAWSVRTEGETQYF.